This entry lists 9 T cell receptor beta chains sequenced from one sample in a study of response to subunit inactivated influenza vaccine. In TCRdb, the RT-PCR reads were re-called with MiXCR into one record per CDR3 protein. The data contain over 800,000 distinct CDR3 sequences, 20% to 25% of them singletons. The sample was PBMCs from blood, taken roughly 5 days after vaccination. The receptors were gathered from a man in his forties or fifties who received an inactivated influenza vaccine.

This clonotype was counted a single time. The J gene is TRBJ2-5, the V gene TRBV9, with D possibly being TRBD2 (6 bases). Germline assignment: CDR1 SGDLS and CDR2 YYNGEE. V was pared by 0 bases and J by 1 base, with 13 bases between. The CDR3 consists of 16 residues. The CDR3 nucleotides are TGTGCCAGCAGCGTAGCCGTTATGGGGGGCCAAGAGACCCAGTACTTC. Translated: CASSVAVMGGQETQYF.

V is TRBV11-2 and J is TRBJ2-3, with 7 bases aligning to TRBD2. CDR3 length: 18 amino acids. Trimming at V came to 1 base and at J to 3 bases, leaving 13 bases not matched to a gene. Germline V gives CDR1 SGHAT, CDR2 FQNNGV. For the CDR3, the DNA is TGTGCCAGCAGCTTAGGACTAGCACTCCCCGAGGCTACAGATACGCAGTATTTT. This translates into CASSLGLALPEATDTQYF. The whole variable domain, filled in from reference TRBV11-2 and TRBJ2-3, reads EAGVAQSPRYKIIEKRQSVAFWCNPISGHATLYWYQQILGQGPKLLIQFQNNGVVDDSQLPKDRFSAERLKGVDSTLKIQPAKLEDSAVYLCASSLGLALPEATDTQYFGPGTRLTVL.

This clonotype was detected a few times. V and J are TRBV15 and TRBJ1-3, with D possibly TRBD1 on 5 matching bases. The CDR3 has 13 amino acids. Looked up from germline, CDR1 is LNHNV and CDR2 is YYDKDF (reference sequence). V was shortened by 5 bases and J by 2 bases, with 7 bases between the two germline ends. CDR3 DNA: TGTGCCACCAGCTCAGGGACTGGAAACACCATATATTTT. It yields the protein CATSSGTGNTIYF.

Only a few counts were recorded for this clonotype. The V gene is TRBV24-1, the J gene TRBJ2-5, with 10 bases that match TRBD1. This CDR3 has 15 amino acids. Germline V CDR1 and CDR2: KGHDR, SFDVKD. The V segment lost 7 bases and the J segment 7 bases; nucleotides outside the gene matches: 11. CDR3 loop: CATSPGQGGKGTQYF. CDR3 sequence (DNA): TGTGCCACCAGCCCCGGACAGGGGGGTAAAGGGACCCAGTACTTC.

This clonotype was counted a few times. The V call is TRBV12-3 or TRBV12-4, the J call TRBJ1-1; maybe TRBD1 (5 bases). The CDR3 length is 14 residues. Trimming removed 3 bases from V and 7 bases from J, with 15 bases in between. This CDR3 reads CASSFGTKRGEAFF. CDR3 sequence (DNA): TGTGCCAGCAGTTTTGGGACTAAACGCGGTGAAGCTTTCTTT.

This clonotype turned up a few times. The chain is built from TRBV6-1 and TRBJ2-7; 7 positions agree with TRBD2. This CDR3 region has 18 residues. After removal of 6 bases from V and 6 bases from J, the junction contained 23 bases not matched to a gene. Germline CDR1 MNHNS, CDR2 SASEGT. CDR3 loop: CASSWTGQGRLKRGEQYF. The CDR3, as DNA: TGTGCCAGCAGCTGGACCGGGCAGGGACGCCTTAAGCGGGGCGAGCAGTACTTC.

This clonotype has only a few counts. The genes are TRBV9 and TRBJ1-2; 7 bases line up with TRBD1. This CDR3 region has 15 residues. CDR1 SGDLS and CDR2 YYNGEE come from the germline V gene. Germline trimming cut 4 bases from V and 8 bases from J; bases unmatched to any gene: 14. The CDR3 DNA follows: TGTGCCAGCAGCCCACACCTACAGGGGTCGAAGGGCTACACCTTC. It codes for CASSPHLQGSKGYTF.

This clonotype was observed a few times. The gene calls are TRBV28 and TRBJ1-1; 7 bases are shared with TRBD1. The CDR3 runs 13 residues. Germline values: CDR1 MDHEN, CDR2 SYDVKM. The trim removed 9 bases at V and 5 bases at J, leaving 9 bases unmatched. CDR3 nucleotides: TGTGCCAGTGAGAAACAGGGGCGGACTGAAGCTTTCTTT. Protein product: CASEKQGRTEAFF.

The V gene is TRBV25-1, the J gene TRBJ2-2, with 13 bases lining up with TRBD2. The germline V gene has CDR1 MGHDK and CDR2 SYGVNS. Losses at the gene ends were 6 bases for V and 6 bases for J; bases not matched to a gene: 7. The CDR3 is 16 amino acids. The CDR3: CASSDLGLAGAGELFF. CDR3 DNA: TGTGCCAGCAGCGACCTAGGACTAGCGGGAGCCGGGGAGCTGTTTTTT.